A selection of T cell receptor beta chains follows, all from one sample in a study of blood T cell repertoires in COVID-19. The data were produced by immunoSEQ multiplex PCR, yet TCRdb's version contains in-frame clones alone and is incomplete. The sample carries approximately 120,000 clones, more than 70% recorded once. The sequenced sample was peripheral blood. The receptor set was obtained from a woman of 80 years or more with COVID-19, enrolled during active disease. Each CDR3 is given with its conserved first and last residue. D genes are given only for firm matches. Not every row has a clone size; where given, it reads once, few, many or a size class.

clone_size d_call j_call v_call cdr3_nt cdr3_aa
NA NA TRBJ2-3 TRBV19 TGTGCCAGTAGTCCGGCGGGGAGCACAGATACGCAGTATTTT CASSPAGSTDTQYF
NA NA TRBJ2-1 TRBV5-1 TGCGCCAGCAGTTTAGAGGGCAATGAGCAGTTCTTC CASSLEGNEQFF
NA NA TRBJ1-6 TRBV28 TGTGCCAGCAGTTTTCCAGCGAGCTCCTATAATTCACCCCTCCACTTT CASSFPASSYNSPLHF
NA NA TRBJ2-2 TRBV10-2 TGCGCCAGCAGTGTTCCTAGCGCGAACACCGGGGAGCTGTTTTTT CASSVPSANTGELFF
NA NA TRBJ2-2 TRBV6-2/TRBV6-3 TGTGCCAGCAGTTTCCGACGGGACGGGGAGCTGTTTTTT CASSFRRDGELFF
NA NA TRBJ2-4 TRBV7-2 TGTGCCAGCAGCTCCGTCCCGGGTCTAGCCAAAAACATTCAGTACTTC CASSSVPGLAKNIQYF
NA NA TRBJ1-2 TRBV5-1 TGCGCCAGCAGCTTGGGGAGTAACTATGGCTACACCTTC CASSLGSNYGYTF
few TRBD1 TRBJ2-5 TRBV15 TGTGCCACCAGCAACAGGACAGGGCAAGAGACCCAGTACTTC CATSNRTGQETQYF
NA NA TRBJ1-2 TRBV3-1/TRBV3-2 TGTGCCAGCAGCCAAGAAACCCGGACAGCCTATTGCTACACCTTC CASSQETRTAYCYTF
NA TRBD2 TRBJ2-1 TRBV28 TGTGCCAGCGGCGGCACTAGCGGCTACAATGAGCAGTTCTTC CASGGTSGYNEQFF
NA TRBD2 TRBJ2-7 TRBV20-1 TGCAGTGCTCGTGGACTAGCGGGAGGCTACGAGCAGTACTTC CSARGLAGGYEQYF
NA NA TRBJ2-3 TRBV7-3 TGTGCCAGCGCGGCAGTCCCGCTGAATACGCAGTATTTT CASAAVPLNTQYF
NA NA TRBJ2-7 TRBV6-6 TGTGCCAGCAGTTACATGGAAACAGGGCTAACGGAGCAGTACTTC CASSYMETGLTEQYF
NA NA TRBJ2-2 TRBV11-3 TGTGCCAGCAGTTCAGGGGGGACCGGGGAGCTGTTTTTT CASSSGGTGELFF
NA TRBD2 TRBJ2-3 TRBV4-3 TGCGCCAGCAGCCAAGGGACTAGCGGGAGTTACACAGATACGCAGTATTTT CASSQGTSGSYTDTQYF
NA TRBD1 TRBJ1-1 TRBV9 TGTGCCAGCAGCCCCCGACAGGGTCGGGGGTCAGACACTGAAGCTTTCTTT CASSPRQGRGSDTEAFF
NA NA TRBJ2-7 TRBV9 TGTGCCAGCAGCGCGGGGCGGGAAGCGGAAGAGCAGTACTTC CASSAGREAEEQYF
NA TRBD1 TRBJ1-2 TRBV7-3 TGTGCCAGCAGCCTACAGGGGTCGGACTATGGCTACACCTTC CASSLQGSDYGYTF
NA NA TRBJ2-7 TRBV6-1 TGTGCCAGCAGTGAAGCAGGGCTAGCGTGGGAGCAGTACTTC CASSEAGLAWEQYF
NA TRBD2 TRBJ2-7 TRBV5-3 TGTGCCAGAAGCCCGCGGGAGTCCTACGAGCAGTACTTC CARSPRESYEQYF
NA NA TRBJ2-7 TRBV28 TGTGCCAGCAGCTACCCGGTGTGGAGGGTCGGGGAGCAGTACTTC CASSYPVWRVGEQYF
NA TRBD1 TRBJ2-1 TRBV16 TGTGCCAGCAGCCAACTGGGACAGGGGGTAGATGAGCAGTTCTTC CASSQLGQGVDEQFF
once NA TRBJ1-5 TRBV7-9 TGTGCCAGCAGCTTAACTGCCAACGATCAGCCCCAGCATTTT CASSLTANDQPQHF
NA NA TRBJ2-2 TRBV11-2 TGTGCCAGCAGCTTAGATCAGGCAGGTCACGGGGAGCTGTTTTTT CASSLDQAGHGELFF
NA NA TRBJ1-5 TRBV7-2 TGTGCCAGCAGCCTTGGGTCAGGGTACAATCAGCCCCAGCATTTT CASSLGSGYNQPQHF
NA TRBD2 TRBJ2-3 TRBV27 TGTGCCAGCAGTTTATCGTTGCGGGAGATCACAGATACGCAGTATTTT CASSLSLREITDTQYF
NA NA TRBJ1-2 TRBV28 TGTGCCAGCAGTGACCCCGGGATCGAAGGCTACACCTTC CASSDPGIEGYTF
NA TRBD1 TRBJ2-3 TRBV14 TGTGCCAGCAGCCACACGGGACAGAGGTTAGATACGCAGTATTTT CASSHTGQRLDTQYF
NA TRBD2 TRBJ2-3 TRBV10-3 TGTGCCATCAGTAGCCCGGGGGGTACGCAGTATTTT CAISSPGGTQYF
NA NA TRBJ2-7 TRBV12-1 TGTGCCAGGGCGCCAGGACTAGCAGTCTACGAGCAGTACTTC CARAPGLAVYEQYF
NA NA TRBJ2-1 TRBV29-1 TGCAGCGTTGCGAGGGCCGGGGTCTACAATGAGCAGTTCTTC CSVARAGVYNEQFF
NA NA TRBJ2-5 TRBV28 TGTGCCAGCAGCTGGGGGACAAAGTACCAAGAGACCCAGTACTTC CASSWGTKYQETQYF
NA TRBD1 TRBJ1-6 TRBV7-9 TGTGCCAGCAGCGCCGACAGGGGGGAGTCACCCCTCCACTTT CASSADRGESPLHF
few NA TRBJ2-5 TRBV4-1 TGCGCCAGCAGCCAAGATCTTGGTCTCCCCGGGGAGACCCAGTACTTC CASSQDLGLPGETQYF
NA NA TRBJ2-1 TRBV19 TGTGCCAGTAGTATAGCAGGGTCCGATGAGCAGTTCTTC CASSIAGSDEQFF
NA NA TRBJ2-3 TRBV7-3 TGTGCCAGCAGTTTAAGGTCTGGGCGCGATACGCAGTATTTT CASSLRSGRDTQYF
NA NA TRBJ2-3 TRBV6-5 TGTGCCGTCGCAGGGGATGGCACAGATACGCAGTATTTT CAVAGDGTDTQYF
NA NA TRBJ1-1 TRBV2 TGTGCCAGCAGCACAGGTAGGGACACTGAAGCTTTCTTT CASSTGRDTEAFF
medium-sized TRBD1 TRBJ1-6 TRBV28 TGTGCCAGCAGTCTCGGGACAGGGGATACTTCACCCCTCCACTTT CASSLGTGDTSPLHF
NA TRBD2 TRBJ2-1 TRBV5-1 TGCGCCAGCAGGTCTACCGGGACTAGCGGCTACAATGAGCAGTTCTTC CASRSTGTSGYNEQFF
NA NA TRBJ2-3 TRBV3-1/TRBV3-2 TGTGCCAGCAGCCAAGAGTGGGCCTTTCCCAATAATACGCAGTATTTT CASSQEWAFPNNTQYF
NA TRBD1 TRBJ2-5 TRBV5-1 TGCGCCAGCAGCTTGGTCGGACAGGGTAGTGAGACCCAGTACTTC CASSLVGQGSETQYF
NA NA TRBJ2-2 TRBV10-3 TGTGCCATCAGTGCGGTTGATAGAAACACCGGGGAGCTGTTTTTT CAISAVDRNTGELFF
NA NA TRBJ2-7 TRBV3-1/TRBV3-2 TGTGCCAGCAGCCAACTCGACAACTCCTACGAGCAGTACTTC CASSQLDNSYEQYF
once TRBD2 TRBJ2-1 TRBV7-2 TGTGCCAGCAGCCCCAGGACTAGCGGATTCTACAATGAGCAGTTCTTC CASSPRTSGFYNEQFF
NA NA TRBJ2-5 TRBV5-1 TGCGCCAGCAGCTTGGATGTGGCGGACCAAGAGACCCAGTACTTC CASSLDVADQETQYF
NA NA TRBJ1-2 TRBV7-2 TGTGCCAGCAGCCCGGGAGGGCACGGAAAGTATTTGGGCTATGGCTACACCTTC CASSPGGHGKYLGYGYTF
NA TRBD2 TRBJ2-2 TRBV9 TGTGCCAGCAGCGTAGATGCGGGGGAGAACACCGGGGAGCTGTTTTTT CASSVDAGENTGELFF
NA NA TRBJ2-5 TRBV10-2 TGCGCCAGCAGTGAGTCGAGGGAGACCCAGTACTTC CASSESRETQYF